This record concerns one TCR beta chain sequence. The CDR3 sequence is 21 residues long. This sample is drawn from a study of T-cell reconstitution after alpha-beta-depleted transplantation in children. A TCRbeta library incorporating unique molecular identifiers was prepared. TCRdb re-called the PCR reads through MiXCR, storing one row per CDR3 protein. The table includes about 610,000 distinct CDR3 sequences, roughly a tenth detected once. This chain connects TRBV21-1 to TRBJ2-4; the table calls TRBD1, which could not be checked here. TRBV21-1 represents a pseudogene. The input for sequencing was PBMCs from the stem cell graft donor, taken from the stem cell graft. This clonotype was sampled from a human donor who donated a stem cell graft to a child with acute myeloid leukemia. The CDR3 here is CASSKLFRTRWVVGAKNIQYF. The CDR3 coding sequence is TGTGCCAGCAGCAAATTGTTTCGAACCCGGTGGGTGGTGGGAGCCAAAAACATTCAGTACTTC.